This is a list of T cell receptor beta chains from one sample in a study of blood T cell repertoires in COVID-19. Assay: immunoSEQ multiplex PCR; the TCRdb copy retains only in-frame clones and omits some. The sample lists 30,000 to 40,000 clones, roughly 73% occurring once. Source material: peripheral blood. All receptors derive from an elderly man with active or convalescent COVID-19. CDR3s include the opening cysteine and the closing phenylalanine or tryptophan. D genes are given only for firm matches. Only some rows state a clone size, as once, few, many or a class for expanded clones.

D gene	clone size	V gene	J gene	CDR3 DNA	CDR3 protein
NA	NA	TRBV5-5	TRBJ2-5	TGTGCCAGCAGCTTGGCTGTGACAGGTCAGCAAGAGACCCAGTACTTC	CASSLAVTGQQETQYF
NA	NA	TRBV6-6	TRBJ1-3	TGTGCCAGCACTCCCAGCTCTGGAAACACCATATATTTT	CASTPSSGNTIYF
NA	NA	TRBV5-1	TRBJ1-6	TGCGCCAGCAGCCAGGAAAATTCACCCCTCCACTTT	CASSQENSPLHF
NA	once	TRBV21-1	TRBJ1-6	TGTGCCAGCAGCAAAATCCCTAGCCGGAGGGGTTATAATTCACCCCTCCACTTT	CASSKIPSRRGYNSPLHF
NA	NA	TRBV28	TRBJ2-1	TGTGCCAGCAGAAGGGACATACCAGAGAATGAGCAGTTCTTC	CASRRDIPENEQFF
NA	NA	TRBV28	TRBJ2-7	TGTGCCAGCAGTGCGACTGCTCCAATCGCGTGGCAGTACTTC	CASSATAPIAWQYF
NA	few	TRBV28	TRBJ1-2	TGTGCCAGCAGCTTCCTCGGGGGCTACACCTTC	CASSFLGGYTF
NA	NA	TRBV28	TRBJ1-5	TGTGCGACCAAGGGAGAGGGACTTACTTGGAGAGGGGGCAATCAGCCCCAGCATTTT	CATKGEGLTWRGGNQPQHF
NA	NA	TRBV6-4	TRBJ2-1	TGTGCCAGCAGTCGGGAGTCGGATCGCGGGCAGTTCTTC	CASSRESDRGQFF
NA	NA	TRBV3-1/TRBV3-2	TRBJ2-1	TGTGCCAGCAGCCCACAGGGTAGGTCCTACAATGAGCAGTTCTTC	CASSPQGRSYNEQFF
NA	NA	TRBV9	TRBJ1-3	TGTGCCAGCAGCTCAACCACCGGGACACAAAACACCATATATTTT	CASSSTTGTQNTIYF
NA	few	TRBV7-7	TRBJ2-7	TGTGCCAGCAGCTTAAGGGGTGGCAGTAACTGTTACGAGCAGTACTTC	CASSLRGGSNCYEQYF
NA	NA	TRBV6-5	TRBJ1-5	TGTGCCAGCGCCTCGAGCGGGGATCCAATCATAATTTTT	CASASSGDPIIIF
NA	NA	TRBV24-1	TRBJ2-3	TGTGCCACCAGTGATCACAGGGCCCGTAGCACAGATACGCAGTATTTT	CATSDHRARSTDTQYF
TRBD2	NA	TRBV18	TRBJ2-1	TGTGCCAGCTCACCACAGAGCGGGATGGTTAACAATGAGCAGTTCTTC	CASSPQSGMVNNEQFF
TRBD2	NA	TRBV9	TRBJ2-7	TGTGCCAGCAGCGCCCTAGCGGACCCCTACGAGCAGTACTTC	CASSALADPYEQYF
TRBD1	NA	TRBV11-2	TRBJ2-5	TGTGCCAGCAGCTTAATGGGACAGTACCAAGAGACCCAGTACTTC	CASSLMGQYQETQYF
TRBD2	NA	TRBV28	TRBJ2-1	TGTGCCAGCAGTGCTAGCGGGATTATCCGGACCCATGAGCAGTTCTTC	CASSASGIIRTHEQFF
TRBD1	NA	TRBV5-4	TRBJ1-3	TGTGCCAGCAGCTTCCAGGGGGGAAATGGAAACACCATATATTTT	CASSFQGGNGNTIYF
TRBD1	NA	TRBV24-1	TRBJ2-5	TGTGCCACCAGTGATGGGACAGGCCTTGGTGGGGAGACCCAGTACTTC	CATSDGTGLGGETQYF
TRBD1	NA	TRBV4-3	TRBJ1-1	TGCGCCAGCAGCCAAGAAATCGGGCAGGGGGCTGATTGGAACACTGAAGCTTTCTTT	CASSQEIGQGADWNTEAFF
TRBD1	few	TRBV12-3/TRBV12-4	TRBJ1-1	TGTGCCAGCAAAGGGACAGGGACCACTGAAGCTTTCTTT	CASKGTGTTEAFF
TRBD2	NA	TRBV28	TRBJ2-3	TGTGCCAGCAGTTTAGCGGGAGCCCTCGCAGATACGCAGTATTTT	CASSLAGALADTQYF
NA	NA	TRBV5-6	TRBJ2-7	TGTGCCAGCAGCTTGGTCGGACACTACGAGCAGTACTTC	CASSLVGHYEQYF
TRBD2	NA	TRBV10-1	TRBJ2-2	TGCGCCAGCGGGGGGGACGGGAACACCGGGGAGCTGTTTTTT	CASGGDGNTGELFF
NA	NA	TRBV24-1	TRBJ1-4	TGTGCCACCAGTGACCCTGACATGGGTGCTAATGAAAAACTGTTTTTT	CATSDPDMGANEKLFF
NA	once	TRBV6-5	TRBJ2-7	TGTGCCAGCAGAAACCGGGACATGTCCTACGAGCAGTACTTC	CASRNRDMSYEQYF
TRBD1	NA	TRBV5-1	TRBJ1-4	TGCGCCAGCAGATCGACAGGGGCTACTAATGAAAAACTGTTTTTT	CASRSTGATNEKLFF
NA	NA	TRBV3-1/TRBV3-2	TRBJ1-1	TGTGCCAGCAGCCAATTCAGGGGCGGCACTGAAGCTTTCTTT	CASSQFRGGTEAFF
TRBD2	NA	TRBV28	TRBJ2-1	TGTGCCAGCAGTTTAACGACTAGCGAAGAGTTCTTC	CASSLTTSEEFF
TRBD2	medium-sized	TRBV5-1	TRBJ2-1	TGCGCCAGCAGCTTGGGTAGCGGGAGTAGTAATGAGCAGTTCTTC	CASSLGSGSSNEQFF
NA	NA	TRBV6-5	TRBJ2-3	TGTGCCAGCAGTTACTCTGGGCCTCGAACAGATACGCAGTATTTT	CASSYSGPRTDTQYF
TRBD2	NA	TRBV3-1/TRBV3-2	TRBJ2-3	TGTGCCAGCAGCCAAGTGATAGCGGGACACACAGATACGCAGTATTTT	CASSQVIAGHTDTQYF
TRBD1	few	TRBV2	TRBJ2-5	TGTGCCAGCAGAACGACAGGGGAGACCCAGTACTTC	CASRTTGETQYF
TRBD2	NA	TRBV5-1	TRBJ2-3	TGCGCCAGCAGCATAAGCGGGAGGGTGGAGGCAGATACGCAGTATTTT	CASSISGRVEADTQYF
NA	NA	TRBV29-1	TRBJ1-1	TGCAGCGTTGTAGGGCAAACCGACAGGCGGAACACTGAAGCTTTCTTT	CSVVGQTDRRNTEAFF
NA	NA	TRBV19	TRBJ2-3	TGTGCCAGTAGTATGGCTCTCCTCACAGATACGCAGTATTTT	CASSMALLTDTQYF
NA	NA	TRBV7-2	TRBJ2-7	TGTGCCAGCAGCCCCAGCTCCTACGAGCAGTACTTC	CASSPSSYEQYF